These 24 T cell receptor beta chains originate from one sample sequenced in a study of T-cell reconstitution after alpha-beta-depleted transplantation in children. Unique molecular identifiers were incorporated during preparation of the TCRbeta library. TCRdb fed the PCR reads into MiXCR, producing one record per CDR3 protein. The sample lists about 280,000 distinct CDR3 sequences; approximately 10% were seen once. The material sequenced was peripheral blood, taken 180 days after TCRalphabeta/CD19-depleted stem cell transplant. These receptors were obtained from a male patient aged 2 to 10 who had a stem cell transplant for chronic granulomatous disease, so the T cells may come from the graft donor.

The table lists this clonotype with many counts. The chain couples TRBV12-3 or TRBV12-4 to TRBJ2-5; maybe TRBD1 (6 bases). The CDR3 totals 12 residues. Trimming stripped 4 bases from V and 3 bases from J, with 6 bases between. CDR3 residues: CASSWTEETQYF. Written as DNA, the CDR3 is TGTGCCAGCAGTTGGACAGAAGAGACCCAGTACTTC.

This clonotype was seen at least ten times. The gene calls are TRBV24-1 and TRBJ2-6, with D possibly being TRBD2 (5 bases). Trimming stripped 9 bases from V and 0 bases from J, with 11 bases between. Germline V gene sequence: CDR1 KGHDR, CDR2 SFDVKD. The CDR3 loop spans 15 amino acids. CDR3 nucleotide sequence: TGTGCCACCTCTGGAGGAAACTCTGGGGCCAACGTCCTGACTTTC. It is translated as CATSGGNSGANVLTF.

In its sample, this clonotype was seen many times. The chain recombines TRBV20-1 with TRBJ1-1; TRBD1 matches at 7 bases. The CDR3 has 13 residues. The germline V gene encodes CDR1 DFQATT and CDR2 SNEGSKA (reference sequence). With V trimmed by 5 bases and J by 1 base, 4 bases remained unmatched. The CDR3 is CSAGTEGNTEAFF. The CDR3, as DNA: TGCAGTGCTGGGACAGAAGGGAACACTGAAGCTTTCTTT.

This clonotype occurred many times. The chain recombines TRBV7-9 with TRBJ2-3; no firm D call. Germline CDR1 reads SEHNR; CDR2 reads FQNEAQ (reference sequence). This CDR3 region has 15 residues. The V end was cut by 5 bases, the J end by 1 base, with 13 bases between. Here the CDR3 DNA reads TGTGCCAGCAGCCCGAGGTCTTGGGGCACAGATACGCAGTATTTT. It is translated as CASSPRSWGTDTQYF.

This clonotype was seen once. The chain carries TRBV5-6 and TRBJ1-2; weak D call: TRBD1 (5 bases). Deletions cut 1 base from V and 5 bases from J, with 18 bases between. This CDR3 comprises 16 residues. CDR1 is SGHDT, CDR2 YYEEEE, per germline. The CDR3 bases are TGTGCCAGCAGCTTGTCGGCAGACAGCCCTCTATATGGCTACACCTTC. The encoded protein is CASSLSADSPLYGYTF.

In this sample, this clonotype turned up many times. The rearrangement joins TRBV29-1 to TRBJ2-7; 8 positions agree with TRBD2. Germline assignment: CDR1 SQVTM and CDR2 ANQGSEA. J gave up 4 bases and V 4 bases, and 3 bases lay outside the gene matches. There are 12 residues in the CDR3. The CDR3 sequence: CSVGPSGYEQYF. In DNA form, the CDR3 reads TGCAGCGTTGGTCCTAGCGGGTACGAGCAGTACTTC.

This clonotype was seen ten or more times. The chain combines TRBV2 with TRBJ1-1; D call uncertain. CDR3 size: 13 residues. V dropped 7 bases and J dropped 0 bases, with 9 bases sitting between them. The germline V gene encodes CDR1 SNHLY and CDR2 FYNNEI. The CDR3 loop reads CASTVELNTEAFF. DNA for the CDR3: TGTGCCAGCACCGTAGAATTGAACACTGAAGCTTTCTTT.

This clonotype was picked up many times. The rearrangement uses TRBV12-3 or TRBV12-4 and TRBJ2-1, with TRBD2 matching 9 bases. This CDR3 is built from 15 residues. V trimming: 5 bases; J trimming: 0 bases; junction bases outside the gene matches: 2. CDR3 DNA: TGTGCCAGCAGTCGGACTAGCGCCTCCTACAATGAGCAGTTCTTC. Its translation: CASSRTSASYNEQFF.

The genes are TRBV5-4 and TRBJ1-2; perhaps TRBD1 as D (5 bases). V was clipped by 3 bases and J by 3 bases, with 9 bases between them. Germline CDR1 reads SGHNT; CDR2 reads YYREEE (reference sequence). There are 13 residues in the CDR3. CDR3 residues: CASSSPGDYGYTF. The CDR3 coding sequence is TGTGCCAGCAGCTCTCCGGGGGACTATGGCTACACCTTC.

This clonotype was counted only a few times. The chain has TRBV7-2 and TRBJ2-7; 10 bases map to TRBD1. This CDR3 contains 15 residues. Germline CDR1 is SGHTA and CDR2 is FQGNSA. V trimming: 5 bases; J trimming: 4 bases; junction bases outside the gene matches: 8. The CDR3 loop reads CASSPRTGQGYEQYF. The CDR3, as DNA: TGTGCCAGCAGCCCTCGAACGGGACAGGGGTACGAGCAGTACTTC.

V gene TRBV13 combines with J gene TRBJ2-2; D is unclear. There are 17 residues in the CDR3. Trimming removed 2 bases at V and 4 bases at J, with 17 bases between. CDR1 is PRHDT, CDR2 FYEKMQ, per germline (reference sequence). CDR3 nucleotides: TGTGCCAGCAGCTTACTTCCGGCGGTTGGCCTCACCGGGGAGCTGTTTTTT. It yields the protein CASSLLPAVGLTGELFF.

This clonotype was found many times. This chain links TRBV7-2 with TRBJ2-7; D remains unclear. The CDR3 length is 14 residues. V was clipped by 2 bases and J by 2 bases, with 10 bases between them. Looked up from germline, CDR1 is SGHTA and CDR2 is FQGNSA. This chain's CDR3 is CASSLRGSPYEQYF. The CDR3 DNA follows: TGTGCCAGCAGCTTACGTGGATCTCCCTACGAGCAGTACTTC.

This chain connects TRBV18 to TRBJ2-4, with TRBD1 identical over 7 bases. Germline V CDR1 and CDR2: KGHSH, LQKENI. Trimming removed 3 bases from V and 5 bases from J; junction bases left unmatched: 7. The CDR3 has 15 amino acids. The CDR3 protein is CASSPKRDRENIQYF. The CDR3 DNA follows: TGTGCCAGCTCACCGAAGAGGGACAGAGAAAACATTCAGTACTTC.

Many counts were recorded for this clonotype. This chain links TRBV6-2 or TRBV6-3 with TRBJ2-2; 9 nucleotides agree with TRBD2. Looked up from germline, CDR1 is MNHEY and CDR2 is SVGEGT. The V segment lost 2 bases and the J segment 5 bases; nucleotides outside the gene matches: 15. The CDR3 contains 19 residues. In DNA form, the CDR3 reads TGTGCCAGCAGTTACCACCCCCGGGCGGGGGGGTGGTGGACCGGGGAGCTGTTTTTT. This sequence encodes CASSYHPRAGGWWTGELFF.

This clonotype showed up many times. The chain uses TRBV20-1 and TRBJ1-6, with a tentative D call TRBD1 (5 bases). Germline CDR1 DFQATT, CDR2 SNEGSKA (reference sequence). Trimming pared 3 bases from V and 5 bases from J, leaving 17 bases between. CDR3 length: 16 residues. The CDR3 loop is CSARRAGVWDNSPLHF. The CDR3 DNA sequence: TGCAGTGCTAGGCGGGCGGGGGTCTGGGATAATTCACCCCTCCACTTT.

This chain uses TRBV12-3 or TRBV12-4 with TRBJ2-2; D is uncertain. The V and J ends lost 5 bases and 4 bases respectively, with 14 bases between them. CDR3 size: 15 residues. The CDR3 reads CASSPTRWGTGELFF. The CDR3 DNA reads as TGTGCCAGCAGTCCCACTCGGTGGGGCACCGGGGAGCTGTTTTTT.

In this sample, this clonotype turned up many times. The chain's CDR3 is CASNRRSTSGMGRETQYF. CDR3 bases: TGTGCCAGCAACCGACGGTCGACTAGCGGGATGGGTCGCGAGACCCAGTACTTC. This chain uses TRBV2 with TRBJ2-5; 11 bases line up with TRBD2. The length of the CDR3 is 18 residues. Per the germline V gene, CDR1 is SNHLY and CDR2 is FYNNEI. V lost 7 bases to trimming and J lost 5 bases; unmatched junction nucleotides: 18.

This clonotype was observed many times. The chain links TRBV5-1 to TRBJ1-2; D gene ambiguous. Per the germline V gene, CDR1 is SGHRS and CDR2 is YFSETQ. There are 14 residues in the CDR3. The germline V and J ends were trimmed by 4 bases and 6 bases, with 16 bases remaining between them. The CDR3 sequence: CASSPGKGGHGYTF. The CDR3 nucleotides read TGCGCCAGCAGCCCGGGTAAGGGCGGACATGGCTACACCTTC.

This clonotype was seen at least ten times. This rearrangement joins TRBV7-8 to TRBJ2-5, with D maybe TRBD1 (6 bases). The germline V gene encodes CDR1 SGHVS and CDR2 FQNEAQ. The ends were cut back, 5 bases at V and 1 base at J, with 17 bases in the middle. The CDR3 has 16 amino acids. CDR3 sequence reads: CASSPASTGLQETQYF. Written as DNA, the CDR3 is TGTGCCAGCAGCCCTGCTTCCACAGGGCTCCAAGAGACCCAGTACTTC.

This clonotype was counted at least ten times. The J gene is TRBJ1-6, the V gene TRBV12-3 or TRBV12-4; perhaps TRBD1 as D (5 bases). The CDR3 is 15 amino acids. Trimming cost V 6 bases and J 1 base, with 10 bases left between them. CDR3 coding DNA: TGTGCCAGCAGCTCTGAGGGGTCCTATAATTCACCCCTCCACTTT. The encoded protein is CASSSEGSYNSPLHF.

In its sample, this clonotype was seen many times. The chain couples TRBV28 to TRBJ2-4, with 9 bases aligning to TRBD2. V lost 5 bases, J lost 0 bases, and 5 bases stayed unmatched. CDR3 size: 16 residues. The germline V gene has CDR1 MDHEN and CDR2 SYDVKM. The DNA for the CDR3 is TGTGCCAGCAGTCCCTTTAGCGGGAGAGCCAAAAACATTCAGTACTTC. It encodes CASSPFSGRAKNIQYF.

This clonotype has at least ten counts. The gene calls are TRBV5-1 and TRBJ2-2; 14 bases agree with TRBD2. Losses at the gene ends were 3 bases for V and 5 bases for J; bases not matched to a gene: 9. The germline CDR1 and CDR2 sequences are SGHRS and YFSETQ. This CDR3 region has 18 residues. This CDR3 reads CASSSGLAGAPGTGELFF. In nucleotides, the CDR3 is TGCGCCAGCAGCTCGGGACTAGCGGGAGCCCCAGGGACCGGGGAGCTGTTTTTT.

The CDR3 DNA follows: TGTGCCAGCAGTTTCGAGGGGGCGCAAGATACGCAGTATTTT. It is translated as CASSFEGAQDTQYF. The chain is built from TRBV12-3 or TRBV12-4 and TRBJ2-3, with TRBD1 identical over 7 bases. CDR3 length: 14 amino acids. Losses at the gene ends were 3 bases for V and 5 bases for J; bases not matched to a gene: 5.

This clonotype was recorded at least ten times. V usage is TRBV18 and J usage is TRBJ2-1, with 7 bases lining up with TRBD2. The CDR3 sequence is 13 residues long. Trimming removed 10 bases from V and 12 bases from J; junction bases left unmatched: 15. Germline lookup yields CDR1 KGHSH and CDR2 LQKENI. As DNA, the CDR3 is TGTGCCACCTCCTGGGGAGGGCCCCCCTCGCAGTTCTTC. Protein: CATSWGGPPSQFF. Filled out from reference TRBV18 and TRBJ2-1, the complete variable domain reads NAGVMQNPRHLVRRRGQEARLRCSPMKGHSHVYWYRQLPEEGLKFMVYLQKENIIDESGMPKERFSAEFPKEGPSILRIQQVVRGDSAAYFCATSWGGPPSQFFGPGTRLTVL.